This TCR beta chain was sequenced in a study of T-cell memory formation after mild COVID-19. A single record per CDR3 protein comes from TCRdb applying MiXCR to the 5' RACE reads. The sample holds 120,000 to 150,000 distinct CDR3 sequences, 5.5% to 7% seen once. This clonotype occurred a few times. V dropped 1 base and J dropped 8; count of bases not matched to a gene: 10. From germline, CDR1 is SGHTA and CDR2 FQGNSA. CDR3 length: 18 residues. Sequencing was carried out using PBMCs or a T cell subset sorted from them (not recorded which). The rearrangement uses TRBV7-2 and TRBJ2-1; 14 bases are shared with TRBD2. The receptor comes from an adult woman who had mild COVID-19 (a few samples of this study predate the infection). Cell type and time point are not known. This CDR3 reads CASSLGRTSGRLRDEQFF. CDR3 in DNA: TGTGCCAGCAGCTTAGGTAGGACTAGCGGGAGGCTAAGGGATGAGCAGTTCTTC.